This record looks at one T cell receptor (beta chain) sequence and its context. Antigen specificity is unknown. This sample also contains other DNA sequences that code for the same CDR3. Assay used: immunoSEQ multiplex PCR; TCRdb lists only in-frame clones, some missing. The sample has millions of clones; roughly 92% are singletons. This entry belongs to a study of shared clonotypes between healthy human individuals. Findings of the study overall: Apart from blood, nothing was sampled; tissue repertoires likely differ.

The CDR3 sequence is 13 residues long. From germline, CDR1 is SGHTA and CDR2 FQGNSA. V was trimmed by 3 bases and J by 5 bases, leaving 10 bases between them. Sequenced sample: naive CD4+ T cells sorted from blood. As to subset: CD45RA+ positively selected. The chain is built from TRBV7-2 and TRBJ2-5, with D maybe TRBD1 (5 bases). This TCR came from a man aged 18 to 30 in good health. Here the CDR3 DNA reads TGTGCCAGCAGCTTTAGGGGCAGGGAGACCCAGTACTTC. It codes for CASSFRGRETQYF.